Below are 5 T cell receptor beta chains sequenced from a single sample in a study of shared clonotypes between healthy human individuals. TCRdb keeps only in-frame clones here, not all; method: immunoSEQ multiplex PCR. The sample holds about 1.1 million clones; roughly 80% are singletons and the top ten take 0.89%. Material: memory CD4+ T cells from PBMCs. As to subset: CD45RA-negative fraction. The receptor set was obtained from a man aged 18 to 30 in good health. Some clones in this sample may be carry-over from other donors' samples.

The chain links TRBV5-1 to TRBJ1-2; 10 bases are a match to TRBD1. This CDR3 is 16 amino acids long. J was trimmed by 3 bases and V by 5 bases; bases with no gene match: 10. Germline assignment: CDR1 SGHRS and CDR2 YFSETQ. In nucleotides, the CDR3 is TGCGCCAGCAGTCGCACCGGGACAGGGGAAGACTATGGCTACACCTTC. Translating gives CASSRTGTGEDYGYTF. Looking up the rest from reference TRBV5-1 and TRBJ1-2 gives the full variable domain: KAGVTQTPRYLIKTRGQQVTLSCSPISGHRSVSWYQQTPGQGLQFLFEYFSETQRNKGNFPGRFSGRQFSNSRSEMNVSTLELGDSALYLCASSRTGTGEDYGYTFGSGTRLTVV.

In this sample, this clone turned up many times. V usage is TRBV11-2 and J usage is TRBJ2-1; 11 bases are shared with TRBD2. The trim removed 5 bases at V and 9 bases at J, leaving 12 bases unmatched. Germline V lookup: CDR1 SGHAT, CDR2 FQNNGV. The CDR3 runs to 16 residues. CDR3 bases: TGTGCCAGCAGCCCAAGACTAGCGGGAAGGGGGGGTGAGCAGTTCTTC. It specifies CASSPRLAGRGGEQFF.

This clone was picked up many times. The gene calls are TRBV27 and TRBJ2-7; D ambiguous. This CDR3 is 14 amino acids long. The V gene lost 1 base and the J gene lost 2 bases, with 9 bases spanning the gap. The germline gives CDR1 MNHEY, CDR2 SMNVEV (reference sequence). CDR3 region: CASSLFKQPYEQYF. The CDR3 nucleotides are TGTGCCAGCAGTTTATTCAAACAGCCCTACGAGCAGTACTTC.

V usage is TRBV18 and J usage is TRBJ2-7, with a possible D match to TRBD1 (6 bases). CDR1 and CDR2 (germline): KGHSH, LQKENI. V shed 5 bases and J shed 6 bases, with 14 bases lying between them. The CDR3 is 13 residues long. Written as DNA, the CDR3 is TGTGCCAGCTCAGGGGGCCCGGCGAGCGAGCAGTACTTC. The encoded protein is CASSGGPASEQYF.

The rearrangement joins TRBV11-1 to TRBJ1-2; perhaps TRBD1 as D (6 bases). CDR1 and CDR2 from the germline V gene are SGHAT and FQDESV (reference sequence). The V gene lost 5 bases and the J gene lost 7 bases, with 17 bases spanning the gap. The length of the CDR3 is 14 residues. The CDR3, as DNA: TGTGCCAGCAGCGCGCACAGGGCCTCGGGTGGCTACACCTTC. It is translated as CASSAHRASGGYTF.